These T cell receptor beta chains were read from a single sample in a study of blood T cells in healthy people across ages. In TCRdb, the 5' RACE reads were re-called with MiXCR into one record per CDR3 protein. This table holds more than 700,000 distinct CDR3 sequences, less than 70% found once. The sequencing sample was made of blood. These receptors came from a man older than 75 in good health. The CDR3 runs from the conserved cysteine through the conserved F or W. The order of the fields is V gene, J gene, clone size, D gene, CDR3 protein, CDR3 DNA. D genes are given only for firm matches. Only part of the rows carry a size: once, few, many, or a class if the clone is expanded.

V: TRBV12-3/TRBV12-4
J: TRBJ1-2
size: -
D: -
CDR3: CASSLAALANYGYTF
DNA: TGTGCCAGCAGTTTAGCGGCGTTAGCTAACTATGGCTACACCTTC

V: TRBV29-1
J: TRBJ1-1
size: few
D: -
CDR3: CSPGRGTEAFF
DNA: TGCAGCCCTGGGAGGGGCACTGAAGCTTTCTTT

V: TRBV5-1
J: TRBJ1-2
size: -
D: TRBD1
CDR3: CASSQSSGFTGGVNYGYTF
DNA: TGCGCCAGCAGCCAGTCGTCGGGGTTTACAGGGGGCGTTAACTATGGCTACACCTTC

V: TRBV6-1
J: TRBJ2-1
size: few
D: -
CDR3: CASMGRGLGYNEQFF
DNA: TGTGCCAGCATGGGTCGGGGTTTAGGCTACAATGAGCAGTTCTTC

V: TRBV12-3/TRBV12-4
J: TRBJ1-5
size: few
D: -
CDR3: CASSRLFGEGANQPQHF
DNA: TGTGCCAGCAGTCGACTTTTCGGGGAAGGGGCCAATCAGCCCCAGCATTTT

V: TRBV6-1
J: TRBJ2-4
size: -
D: -
CDR3: CASSEGTVKNIQYF
DNA: TGTGCCAGCAGTGAAGGGACAGTAAAAAACATTCAGTACTTC

V: TRBV10-3
J: TRBJ2-3
size: -
D: -
CDR3: CAIRESRKYAYF
DNA: TGTGCCATCAGGGAGTCAAGAAAATACGCGTATTTT

V: TRBV29-1
J: TRBJ2-1
size: -
D: -
CDR3: CSVAPTGYNEQFF
DNA: TGCAGCGTTGCTCCTACAGGCTACAATGAGCAGTTCTTC

V: TRBV20-1
J: TRBJ2-5
size: -
D: TRBD2
CDR3: CSATGGEGRYNEQYF
DNA: TGCAGTGCTACGGGCGGGGAGGGCAGGTACAATGAGCAGTACTTC

V: TRBV12-3/TRBV12-4
J: TRBJ2-2
size: -
D: -
CDR3: CASSLIADTGELFF
DNA: TGTGCCAGCAGTTTGATCGCGGACACCGGGGAGCTGTTTTTT

V: TRBV11-1
J: TRBJ2-7
size: few
D: -
CDR3: CASSQLRSGQYF
DNA: TGTGCCAGCAGCCAGCTGAGATCGGGCCAGTACTTC

V: TRBV6-5
J: TRBJ2-4
size: -
D: TRBD2
CDR3: CASSYVSTGGSGYIQYF
DNA: TGTGCCAGCAGTTATGTCTCCACCGGGGGGTCGGGGTACATTCAGTACTTC

V: TRBV20-1
J: TRBJ1-2
size: -
D: -
CDR3: CSAPPSKPNYGYTF
DNA: TGCAGTGCCCCGCCGAGTAAACCGAACTATGGCTACACCTTC

V: TRBV6-1
J: TRBJ2-6
size: few
D: -
CDR3: CASTQGRPSGANVLTF
DNA: TGTGCCAGCACTCAAGGACGTCCCTCTGGGGCCAACGTCCTGACTTTC

V: TRBV20-1
J: TRBJ1-2
size: -
D: -
CDR3: CSARGRDYGYIF
DNA: TGCAGTGCTAGAGGCAGGGATTATGGCTACATCTTC

V: TRBV7-2
J: TRBJ2-4
size: -
D: TRBD2
CDR3: CASSPGRGRWEQYF
DNA: TGTGCCAGCAGCCCCGGGAGGGGACGATGGGAGCAGTACTTC

V: TRBV29-1
J: TRBJ1-6
size: -
D: -
CDR3: CSVGSSYNSPLHF
DNA: TGCAGCGTTGGGAGCTCCTATAATTCACCCCTCCACTTT

V: TRBV18
J: TRBJ1-5
size: few
D: TRBD1
CDR3: CASSPGQGSQPQHF
DNA: TGTGCCAGCTCACCCGGACAGGGAAGTCAGCCCCAGCATTTT

V: TRBV7-3
J: TRBJ2-3
size: -
D: -
CDR3: CASSLTPLLDTQYF
DNA: TGTGCCAGCAGCTTAACCCCCCTCTTGGATACGCAGTATTTT

V: TRBV20-1
J: TRBJ2-7
size: few
D: -
CDR3: CSAIPTSGRPYEQYF
DNA: TGCAGTGCTATCCCTACGAGCGGCCGTCCGTACGAGCAGTACTTC